This is a list of T cell receptor beta chains from one sample in a study of cytotoxic CD8 clonotypes in ibrutinib-treated CLL. Generated by immunoSEQ multiplex PCR, the TCRdb table keeps only in-frame clones and is missing some. The sample carries roughly 63,000 clones, 45% to 65% recorded once. This specimen was PBMCs, taken after 12 months of ibrutinib treatment. The receptors were sampled from a human donor with chronic lymphocytic leukemia. CDR3s include the opening cysteine and the closing phenylalanine or tryptophan. Each record gives: J gene, clone size, V gene, D gene, CDR3 protein, CDR3 DNA. D genes are given only for firm matches. The size of a clone is reported for some rows only, either as once, few or many, or as a class for expanded clones.

>TRBJ1-1|once|TRBV28|NA
CASEYDLNTEAFF
TGTGCCAGCGAATACGACCTGAACACTGAAGCTTTCTTT
>TRBJ2-7|NA|TRBV18|NA
CASSPGVYEQYF
TGTGCCAGCTCACCCGGGGTCTACGAGCAGTACTTC
>TRBJ2-2|NA|TRBV30|TRBD2
CAWTQSRGGSELFF
TGTGCCTGGACTCAAAGCCGGGGGGGGTCGGAGCTGTTTTTT
>TRBJ2-1|NA|TRBV27|NA
CASSLSGVPGTFLYNEQFF
TGTGCCAGCAGTTTATCGGGAGTCCCCGGGACATTCCTTTACAATGAGCAGTTCTTC
>TRBJ2-2|NA|TRBV6-6|TRBD1
CASRLGTGDTGELFF
TGTGCCAGCAGGCTCGGGACAGGTGACACCGGGGAGCTGTTTTTT
>TRBJ1-4|NA|TRBV5-5|TRBD1
CASSPLGQGFNEKLFF
TGTGCCAGCAGCCCGCTGGGACAGGGCTTTAATGAAAAACTGTTTTTT
>TRBJ2-2|NA|TRBV18|NA
CASSRPPGELFF
TGTGCCAGCTCACGTCCCCCCGGGGAGCTGTTTTTT
>TRBJ2-3|few|TRBV5-6|NA
CASSLGTWIRTDTQYF
TGTGCCAGCAGCTTAGGGACCTGGATTCGCACAGATACGCAGTATTTT
>TRBJ1-2|NA|TRBV5-1|NA
CASSTAAGSDGYTF
TGCGCCAGCAGCACGGCAGCAGGGTCGGATGGCTACACCTTC
>TRBJ1-2|many|TRBV29-1|TRBD1
CSVSGTGYGYTF
TGCAGCGTTTCCGGGACAGGCTATGGCTACACCTTC
>TRBJ1-6|NA|TRBV27|NA
CASRTGTHLGGSPLHF
TGTGCCAGCAGAACAGGGACTCACCTTGGGGGTTCACCCCTCCACTTT
>TRBJ2-5|NA|TRBV4-1|TRBD1
CASSQGTGPQETQYF
TGCGCCAGCAGCCAGGGGACAGGGCCACAAGAGACCCAGTACTTC
>TRBJ1-1|NA|TRBV18|NA
CASSPGWLNTEAFF
TGTGCCAGCTCACCTGGATGGCTGAACACTGAAGCTTTCTTT
>TRBJ2-1|NA|TRBV29-1|TRBD2
CSVEKTSGSLNEQFF
TGCAGCGTTGAAAAGACTAGCGGGAGTCTGAATGAGCAGTTCTTC
>TRBJ1-1|few|TRBV19|NA
CASSTGKGLAFF
TGTGCCAGTAGTACGGGAAAGGGTTTGGCTTTCTTT
>TRBJ2-7|NA|TRBV5-4|NA
CASSIHPRGTYEQYF
TGTGCCAGCAGCATCCATCCCCGGGGTACCTACGAGCAGTACTTC
>TRBJ1-2|once|TRBV11-3|NA
CASSFRPNINYGYTF
TGTGCCAGCAGCTTTCGACCCAACATAAACTATGGCTACACCTTC
>TRBJ2-1|once|TRBV6-6|TRBD1
CASSYVVQGERMFF
TGTGCCAGCAGTTACGTGGTACAGGGGGAGAGAATGTTCTTC
>TRBJ2-5|NA|TRBV5-6|NA
CASSWPDPRETQYF
TGTGCCAGCAGCTGGCCGGACCCGAGGGAGACCCAGTACTTC
>TRBJ2-1|NA|TRBV5-5|TRBD1
CASSPGTGVHSYNEQFF
TGTGCCAGCAGCCCCGGGACAGGGGTCCACTCCTACAATGAGCAGTTCTTC
>TRBJ2-1|NA|TRBV27|NA
CASSLSSGLNEQFF
TGTGCCAGCAGTTTATCATCCGGGCTCAATGAGCAGTTCTTC
>TRBJ2-5|NA|TRBV18|NA
CASSSQPPETQYF
TGTGCCAGCTCATCACAGCCTCCCGAGACCCAGTACTTC
>TRBJ1-1|few|TRBV11-2|NA
CASSLMNTEAFF
TGTGCCAGCAGTCTTATGAACACTGAAGCTTTCTTT
>TRBJ1-1|once|TRBV7-6|NA
CASSPTWGNTEAFF
TGTGCCAGCAGCCCCACCTGGGGCAACACTGAAGCTTTCTTT
>TRBJ2-3|few|TRBV20-1|NA
CSASKADTQYF
TGCAGTGCTAGTAAGGCAGATACGCAGTATTTT